Below, 29 T cell receptor beta chains from the same sample are listed, as sequenced in a study of cytomegalovirus exposure and HLA in healthy donors. Researchers ran the PCR with 60 Vbeta and 13 Jbeta primers. Libraries were prepared by immunoSEQ multiplex PCR; TCRdb keeps only in-frame clonotypes and omits some of them. The sample consists of about 210,000 clones, roughly 79% of them appearing once. Source material: PBMCs. All receptors derive from a male donor in good health and CMV-seronegative.

This clone was detected only a few times. This chain connects TRBV25-1 to TRBJ1-4; D unresolved. Germline lookup yields CDR1 MGHDK and CDR2 SYGVNS. The CDR3 has 11 amino acids. Trimming shortened V by 10 bases and J by 7 bases, and 10 bases separated the two germline ends. CDR3 sequence reads: CATTRGEKLFF. In DNA, the CDR3 is TGTGCCACCACGCGGGGTGAAAAACTGTTTTTT.

The chain joins TRBV7-3 to TRBJ2-1; 12 bases line up with TRBD2. The germline gives CDR1 SGHTA, CDR2 FQGTGA. V was pared by 5 bases and J by 5 bases, with 10 bases of the junction left unmatched. The CDR3 sequence is 17 residues long. CDR3 in amino acids: CASSPGASGGAHNEQFF. The CDR3 DNA reads as TGTGCCAGCAGCCCTGGGGCTAGCGGGGGGGCCCACAATGAGCAGTTCTTC. Based on the CDR3 plus reference TRBV7-3 and TRBJ2-1, the full variable domain is GAGVSQTPSNKVTEKGKYVELRCDPISGHTALYWYRQSLGQGPEFLIYFQGTGAADDSGLPNDRFFAVRPEGSVSTLKIQRTERGDSAVYLCASSPGASGGAHNEQFFGPGTRLTVL.

V gene TRBV11-2 combines with J gene TRBJ1-3; 9 nucleotides agree with TRBD1. The J segment lost 1 base and the V segment lost 5 bases, leaving 9 bases of the junction unmatched. The CDR3 runs to 17 residues. The germline V gene has CDR1 SGHAT and CDR2 FQNNGV. CDR3 region: CASSIGQGRLSGNTIYF. As DNA, the CDR3 is TGTGCCAGCAGCATCGGACAGGGGAGGTTGTCTGGAAACACCATATATTTT.

The chain is built from TRBV7-2 and TRBJ2-4; maybe TRBD2 (5 bases). Germline values: CDR1 SGHTA, CDR2 FQGNSA. Deletions cut 5 bases from V and 8 bases from J, with 10 bases between. The CDR3 is made up of 12 amino acids. CDR3 residues: CASSPAVYIQYF. The CDR3 DNA follows: TGTGCCAGCAGCCCAGCGGTGTACATTCAGTACTTC.

This chain joins TRBV27 and TRBJ2-7; D might be TRBD1 (6 bases). The CDR3 totals 15 residues. Germline V gene data show CDR1 as MNHEY and CDR2 as SMNVEV (reference sequence). Trimming pared 6 bases from V and 0 bases from J, leaving 15 bases between. CDR3 DNA sequence: TGTGCCAGCAGGAGGGCTACAGGGAGCTCCTACGAGCAGTACTTC. Translated: CASRRATGSSYEQYF.

V is TRBV4-3 and J is TRBJ2-2; 10 positions agree with TRBD2. The ends lost 0 bases at V and 0 bases at J; junction bases unmatched: 7. CDR1 is LGHNA, CDR2 YSLEER, per germline. CDR3 size: 19 residues. CDR3 bases: TGCGCCAGCAGCCAAGAAGCTTTCGGACTAGCGGCGAACACCGGGGAGCTGTTTTTT. Residues: CASSQEAFGLAANTGELFF.

The chain employs TRBV7-2 and TRBJ2-4, with TRBD2 matching over 14 bases. Per the germline V gene, CDR1 is SGHTA and CDR2 is FQGNSA. The V segment lost 5 bases and the J segment 0 bases; nucleotides outside the gene matches: 6. The CDR3 consists of 18 residues. The CDR3, as DNA: TGTGCCAGCAGCCAAGGACTAGCGGGGGGCCTAGCCAAAAACATTCAGTACTTC. Translation gives CASSQGLAGGLAKNIQYF.

This clone was observed once. V is TRBV21-1 and J is TRBJ1-1; TRBD1 reflects the table's D call only, with no check against the DNA. TRBV21-1 is a documented pseudogene. The CDR3 is 15 residues long. As DNA, the CDR3 is TGTGCCAGCAGCAAAGGGGACAGGACCAACACTGAAGCTTTCTTT. This sequence encodes CASSKGDRTNTEAFF.

V is TRBV5-4 and J is TRBJ1-3, with 7 bases identical to TRBD1. Germline values: CDR1 SGHNT, CDR2 YYREEE (reference sequence). V lost 3 bases and J lost 0; bases outside the gene matches: 3. The CDR3 runs 15 residues. The CDR3 DNA is TGTGCCAGCAGCTCGGACAGGAGCTCTGGAAACACCATATATTTT. It encodes CASSSDRSSGNTIYF.

The V call is TRBV7-9, the J call TRBJ2-4, with TRBD1 matching over 7 bases. This CDR3 has 13 amino acids. Germline loops: CDR1 SEHNR, CDR2 FQNEAQ (reference sequence). Trimming removed 2 bases from V and 8 bases from J; junction bases left unmatched: 3. CDR3 DNA: TGTGCCAGCAGCTTAAGGGGGCAGGACATTCAGTACTTC. Protein: CASSLRGQDIQYF. The full variable domain, in which reference TRBV7-9 and TRBJ2-4 provide the parts outside the CDR3, is DTGVSQNPRHKITKRGQNVTFRCDPISEHNRLYWYRQTLGQGPEFLTYFQNEAQLEKSRLLSDRFSAERPKGSFSTLEIQRTEQGDSAMYLCASSLRGQDIQYFGAGTRLSVL.

The chain uses TRBV16 and TRBJ2-6; a possible D gene is TRBD2 (6 bases). Germline CDR1 and CDR2: KGHSY and FQNENV. V dropped 9 bases and J dropped 2 bases, with 17 bases sitting between them. The CDR3 consists of 16 residues. The CDR3 spells CASQTRGLAGANVLTF. CDR3 DNA sequence: TGTGCCAGTCAAACGCGGGGTTTGGCTGGGGCCAACGTCCTGACTTTC. Combining the CDR3 with reference TRBV16 and TRBJ2-6 gives the whole variable domain GEEVAQTPKHLVRGEGQKAKLYCAPIKGHSYVFWYQQVLKNEFKFLISFQNENVFDETGMPKERFSAKCLPNSPCSLEIQATKLEDSAVYFCASQTRGLAGANVLTFGAGSRLTVL.

V and J are TRBV5-4 and TRBJ2-7, with D possibly being TRBD2 (7 bases). The CDR3 consists of 15 residues. V lost 0 bases and J lost 3, with 13 bases in between. Per the germline V gene, CDR1 is SGHNT and CDR2 is YYREEE (reference sequence). Here the CDR3 DNA reads TGTGCCAGCAGCTTGGGGGCGGGGGACATCTACGAGCAGTACTTC. This translates into CASSLGAGDIYEQYF.

The gene calls are TRBV30 and TRBJ1-5; a possible D gene is TRBD1 (6 bases). V lost 2 bases to trimming and J lost 0 bases, with 14 bases between them. CDR1 GTSNPN and CDR2 SVGIG come from the germline V gene (reference sequence). The CDR3 runs 16 residues. CDR3 sequence: CAWSRSGGLSNQPQHF. CDR3 nucleotide sequence: TGTGCCTGGAGTCGGTCGGGGGGGCTTAGCAATCAGCCCCAGCATTTT.

V gene TRBV27 combines with J gene TRBJ2-4; tentative D call: TRBD1 (6 bases). Germline V gives CDR1 MNHEY, CDR2 SMNVEV (reference sequence). CDR3 length equals 14 residues. With 1 base removed from V and 7 bases from J, the gap between germline ends came to 11 bases. CDR3 protein: CASSLFRQANIQYF. The CDR3 bases are TGTGCCAGCAGTTTATTTCGACAGGCCAACATTCAGTACTTC.

V usage is TRBV19 and J usage is TRBJ1-4, with D possibly being TRBD1 (6 bases). Germline lookup yields CDR1 LNHDA and CDR2 SQIVND (reference sequence). The CDR3 spans 15 residues. V gave up 6 bases and J gave up 5 bases, with 16 bases separating them. CDR3 sequence (DNA): TGTGCCAGTAGCCCGGTGGGGGCCTCCAATGAAAAACTGTTTTTT. Translation gives CASSPVGASNEKLFF.

V usage is TRBV4-1 and J usage is TRBJ2-3; the match to TRBD2 covers 9 bases. The CDR3 has 16 residues. Germline lookup yields CDR1 MGHRA and CDR2 YSYEKL. The trim removed 5 bases at V and 0 bases at J, leaving 6 bases unmatched. The DNA for the CDR3 is TGCGCCAGCAGCGCCCGACTAGCGGAGAGCACAGATACGCAGTATTTT. It translates to CASSARLAESTDTQYF.

V usage is TRBV19 and J usage is TRBJ1-2, with 7 bases fitting TRBD1. The length of the CDR3 is 13 residues. Germline loops: CDR1 LNHDA, CDR2 SQIVND (reference sequence). The junction had 2 bases not matched to a gene; V was cut back by 6 bases and J by 1 base. The CDR3 DNA reads as TGTGCCAGTAGAGGACAGGTTAACTATGGCTACACCTTC. As protein: CASRGQVNYGYTF.

This clone appeared once. An end of the junction does not agree with germline; a read error may underlie this. The chain uses TRBV7-9 and TRBJ1-4; possibly TRBD1 for D (6 bases). This CDR3 has 17 amino acids. Germline values: CDR1 SEHNR, CDR2 FQNEAQ (reference sequence). In nucleotides, the CDR3 is TGTTCCAGCAGCTTACGAGGTTATGGACAGACTAATGAAAAACTGTTTTTT. It yields the protein CSSSLRGYGQTNEKLFF.

This chain joins TRBV18 and TRBJ2-6; D remains unclear. Germline values: CDR1 KGHSH, CDR2 LQKENI. V lost 6 bases, J lost 6 bases, and 12 bases lay in between. CDR3 size: 14 residues. The CDR3 reads CASSPKIEANVLTF. CDR3 in DNA: TGTGCCAGCTCTCCCAAAATAGAGGCCAACGTCCTGACTTTC.

This clone has more than one count but fewer than ten. The chain is built from TRBV5-6 and TRBJ2-7; TRBD1 matches 7 bases. The CDR3 has 14 amino acids. V dropped 5 bases and J dropped 6; count of bases not matched to a gene: 11. Germline V CDR1 and CDR2: SGHDT, YYEEEE. CDR3 sequence: CASRRPGQGVEQYF. The CDR3 nucleotides read TGTGCCAGCAGGCGCCCCGGGCAGGGGGTCGAGCAGTACTTC.

The table lists this clone with a few counts. The chain uses TRBV2 and TRBJ2-5, with TRBD2 as a possible D gene (6 bases). Deletions cut 10 bases from V and 7 bases from J, with 16 bases between. Germline V gene lookup returns CDR1 SNHLY and CDR2 FYNNEI. This CDR3 spans 12 amino acids. CDR3 loop: CATHGGDATQYF. In nucleotides, the CDR3 is TGTGCCACGCACGGAGGGGATGCGACCCAGTACTTC.

This clone has only one observation. V usage is TRBV29-1 and J usage is TRBJ1-2, with TRBD1 matching over 7 bases. The CDR3 loop spans 13 amino acids. In germline, CDR1 is SQVTM, CDR2 ANQGSEA. With V trimmed by 8 bases and J by 5 bases, 11 bases remained unmatched. The CDR3 spells CSSSPLGQYGYTF. The CDR3 coding sequence is TGCAGCTCTAGCCCTTTGGGACAGTATGGCTACACCTTC. Variable domain in full (rest from reference TRBV29-1 and TRBJ1-2): SAVISQKPSRDICQRGTSLTIQCQVDSQVTMMFWYRQQPGQSLTLIATANQGSEATYESGFVIDKFPISRPNLTFSTLTVSNMSPEDSSIYLCSSSPLGQYGYTFGSGTRLTVV.

The V gene is TRBV27, the J gene TRBJ1-1; tentatively, D is TRBD1 (6 bases). CDR1 and CDR2 from the germline V gene are MNHEY and SMNVEV (reference sequence). The CDR3 contains 15 residues. V lost 5 bases, J lost 5 bases, and 18 bases lay in between. CDR3 residues: CASSLTNRAGTEAFF. CDR3 DNA: TGTGCCAGCAGTCTAACAAACAGGGCTGGAACTGAAGCTTTCTTT.

This chain connects TRBV19 to TRBJ1-1, with 10 bases fitting TRBD1. The germline CDR1 and CDR2 sequences are LNHDA and SQIVND (reference sequence). This CDR3 comprises 19 residues. V shed 5 bases and J 5 bases; nucleotides not matched to a gene: 20. CDR3 protein: CASSSSTGGSSPIVTEAFF. In DNA form, the CDR3 reads TGTGCCAGTAGTTCGTCGACAGGGGGCTCGAGCCCAATAGTAACTGAAGCTTTCTTT.

The genes are TRBV29-1 and TRBJ2-7; possibly TRBD1 for D (5 bases). V was pared by 4 bases and J by 0 bases, with 13 bases between. The germline V gene encodes CDR1 SQVTM and CDR2 ANQGSEA. This CDR3 is built from 14 residues. Here the CDR3 reads CSVGPRVSSYEQYF. CDR3 DNA: TGCAGCGTTGGCCCCAGGGTAAGCTCCTACGAGCAGTACTTC.

This clone appeared a few times. The chain's CDR3 is CASSFRAFSSYEQYF. The CDR3, as DNA: TGTGCCAGCAGTTTTCGCGCATTTAGCTCCTACGAGCAGTACTTC. The chain couples TRBV28 to TRBJ2-7; D remains unclear. The CDR3 runs 15 residues. CDR1 is MDHEN, CDR2 SYDVKM, per germline. Trimming pared 3 bases from V and 0 bases from J, leaving 12 bases between.

This chain connects TRBV11-2 to TRBJ1-1; TRBD1 matches 8 bases. Germline-derived CDR1 and CDR2 are SGHAT and FQNNGV. There are 13 residues in the CDR3. The ends lost 1 base at V and 6 bases at J; junction bases unmatched: 1. The CDR3 sequence is CASSLAGGPEAFF. CDR3 sequence (DNA): TGTGCCAGCAGCTTAGCAGGGGGCCCTGAAGCTTTCTTT.

The rearrangement uses TRBV4-1 and TRBJ2-5; 7 nucleotides match TRBD1. This CDR3 has 17 residues. The germline V gene encodes CDR1 MGHRA and CDR2 YSYEKL. V lost 1 base, J lost 0 bases, and 8 bases stayed unmatched. The CDR3 region is CASSQVPTGTYQETQYF. Written as DNA, the CDR3 is TGCGCCAGCAGCCAAGTTCCGACAGGGACGTACCAAGAGACCCAGTACTTC.

V and J are TRBV30 and TRBJ1-5; D not resolved. CDR3 size: 11 residues. Germline V gives CDR1 GTSNPN, CDR2 SVGIG (reference sequence). Trimming took off 1 base at V and 7 bases at J, with 5 bases between the two ends. CDR3 sequence: CAWSDGQPQHF. For the CDR3, the DNA is TGTGCCTGGAGTGACGGGCAGCCCCAGCATTTT.